Listed below are T cell receptor beta chains from one sample, sequenced in a study of cytomegalovirus exposure and HLA in healthy donors. Produced via immunoSEQ multiplex PCR; TCRdb's table is partial and in-frame only. The repertoire consists of 55,000 to 85,000 clones, with around 72% occurring once and the leading ten covering around an eighth. The sequenced material came from PBMCs. All receptors come from a middle-aged woman in good health and CMV-seropositive. Each CDR3 is given with its conserved first and last residue. Fields, in order: J gene, V gene, D gene, clone size, CDR3 protein, CDR3 DNA. The D gene is left open where the match is weak. Expanded clones get a size class; other rows say once, few or many, or leave the size out.

TRBJ2-7 | TRBV5-1 | . | . | CASSLLGSNYEQYF | TGCGCCAGCAGCTTGCTGGGCTCAAACTACGAGCAGTACTTC
TRBJ2-7 | TRBV5-4 | TRBD2 | . | CASSLAPGTTYEQYF | TGTGCCAGCAGCTTGGCACCCGGGACTACCTACGAGCAGTACTTC
TRBJ1-1 | TRBV2 | . | . | CASGPGGNTEAFF | TGTGCCAGCGGGCCGGGAGGGAACACTGAAGCTTTCTTT
TRBJ2-7 | TRBV6-1 | TRBD2 | once | CASKRTSGVYEQYF | TGTGCCAGCAAGAGGACTAGCGGGGTCTACGAGCAGTACTTC
TRBJ1-1 | TRBV7-9 | . | . | CSSSLAGGWNTEAFF | TGTTCCAGCAGCTTAGCCGGAGGGTGGAACACTGAAGCTTTCTTT
TRBJ2-1 | TRBV13 | . | . | CASSAVTGKYNEQFF | TGTGCCAGCAGCGCTGTGACAGGAAAATACAATGAGCAGTTCTTC
TRBJ1-3 | TRBV19 | . | . | CASSLGGARGNTIYF | TGTGCCAGTAGTCTCGGGGGAGCCCGAGGAAACACCATATATTTT
TRBJ1-1 | TRBV2 | . | . | CASSWTELNTEAFF | TGTGCCAGCAGTTGGACAGAACTGAACACTGAAGCTTTCTTT
TRBJ1-5 | TRBV7-3 | TRBD1 | . | CASNPVVETGGLSNQPQHF | TGTGCCAGCAACCCCGTGGTTGAGACAGGGGGGCTAAGCAATCAGCCCCAGCATTTT
TRBJ1-1 | TRBV5-1 | . | . | CASSLGEDTEAFF | TGCGCCAGCAGCTTGGGAGAGGACACTGAAGCTTTCTTT
TRBJ1-2 | TRBV5-1 | . | . | CASSPDWGSGYTF | TGCGCCAGCAGCCCGGACTGGGGTAGTGGCTACACCTTC
TRBJ2-3 | TRBV5-6 | . | . | CASSPLGGFTDTQYF | TGTGCCAGCAGTCCCCTTGGAGGATTCACAGATACGCAGTATTTT
TRBJ2-2 | TRBV30 | . | . | CAFEAGGTGELFF | TGTGCCTTTGAGGCAGGGGGGACCGGGGAGCTGTTTTTT
TRBJ1-4 | TRBV9 | TRBD1 | . | CASSEGTGAWEKLFF | TGTGCCAGCAGCGAGGGGACAGGGGCTTGGGAAAAACTGTTTTTT
TRBJ2-1 | TRBV6-4 | . | . | CASSPRLEYNEQFF | TGTGCCAGCAGTCCTAGGCTCGAATACAATGAGCAGTTCTTC
TRBJ1-1 | TRBV18 | . | . | CASSPGGGHTEAFF | TGTGCCAGCTCACCAGGAGGCGGTCACACTGAAGCTTTCTTT
TRBJ2-4 | TRBV21-1 | . | . | CASSKICFVASGTGDRAKNIQYF | .
TRBJ2-3 | TRBV5-6 | TRBD2 | . | CASSWGGSPAGDTQYF | TGTGCCAGCAGCTGGGGGGGGAGCCCTGCGGGAGATACGCAGTATTTT